This TCR beta chain stems from a study of blood T cell repertoires in COVID-19. The wider study: Specimens from acute and convalescent COVID-19 originated in the United States, Italy and Spain. The cDNA or gDNA used as material had been derived from T cells, B-cell-depleted T cells, or PBMCs.

Original handling: Amplification of reference gene primers was used by the study to estimate nucleated cell counts. Measured with immunoSEQ multiplex PCR; TCRdb has only the in-frame clones, and not every one. V and J calls and clone size follow that table, whereas D and trimming were derived from the DNA. The data show around 88,000 clones, roughly 80% seen once. Germline CDR1 SGHRS, CDR2 YFSETQ. CDR3 length: 14 amino acids. The ends lost 4 bases at V and 10 bases at J; junction bases unmatched: 6. The specimen was peripheral blood. The TCR originated in a woman of 80 years or more with acute or convalescent COVID-19. V usage is TRBV5-1 and J usage is TRBJ1-6; 9 nucleotides agree with TRBD1. CDR3 sequence (DNA): TGCGCCAGCAGCAAGGGACAGGGTGACTCACCCCTCCACTTT. Protein sequence: CASSKGQGDSPLHF.